The present TCR beta chain was sequenced within a study of blood T cell repertoires in COVID-19. Authors' data handling: Estimation of nucleated cell counts relied on the amplification of reference gene primers. The table came from immunoSEQ multiplex PCR; TCRdb's copy has only in-frame clones and leaves some out. Clone size and the V and J calls come from that table; the DNA yielded D and trimming. The sample records 260,000 or so clones, about nine tenths being singletons. This clone was counted a single time. Germline CDR1 MNHEY, CDR2 SVGAGI. V lost 6 bases to trimming and J lost 3 bases; unmatched junction nucleotides: 5. There are 14 residues in the CDR3.

The chain is built from TRBV6-5 and TRBJ2-3; 8 positions match TRBD2. The clonotype originates from a woman in her thirties or forties with acute COVID-19. The sequencing input was PBMCs or T cells enriched from blood (not recorded which). CDR3 in amino acids: CASSGGAGTDTQYF. DNA for the CDR3: TGTGCCAGCAGCGGGGGGGCGGGAACAGATACGCAGTATTTT.